Each of the 7 T cell receptor beta chains below was sequenced from the same sample in a study of vaccination and CD4 T cells after COVID-19. What these receptors recognize is not known. The assay that was used to sequence DNA from cultured CD4+ T cells was the Oncomine TCR Beta short-read assay. TCRdb redid the calling of the PCR reads with MiXCR, one entry per CDR3 protein. The sample gives 5,000 to 7,000 distinct CDR3 sequences, about 62% of which show up once; around 50% is in the top ten. Stated treatment: approximately 10-day PBMC culture with coronavirus spike peptide pools or control peptides (ViraFEST assay). Those CD4+ T cells from the unexposed donor predate the COVID-19 pandemic (2011-2018). Sequenced: CD4+ T cells from blood, cultured in vitro. The receptors derive from a human donor in good health.

This clonotype has just a few counts. The chain employs TRBV15 and TRBJ1-6; weak D call: TRBD1 (6 bases). The V end lost 5 bases, the J end lost 9 bases, and 17 bases lay between the germline ends. The CDR3 runs 15 residues. CDR1 and CDR2 from the germline V gene are LNHNV and YYDKDF (reference sequence). This CDR3 reads CATSDRTDWGSPLHF. The CDR3 region has the DNA TGTGCCACCAGCGACCGGACAGATTGGGGTTCACCCCTCCACTTT.

CDR3 sequence reads: CASSGVAGYTDTQYF. Here the CDR3 DNA reads TGTGCCAGCAGTGGAGTAGCGGGGTACACAGATACGCAGTATTTT. This chain joins TRBV6-1 and TRBJ2-3, with TRBD2 identical over 8 bases. V shed 4 bases and J 2 bases; nucleotides not matched to a gene: 5. This CDR3 is 15 amino acids long. Germline V gene sequence: CDR1 MNHNS, CDR2 SASEGT.

The chain combines TRBV10-2 with TRBJ1-1; D is uncertain. Germline assignment: CDR1 WSHSY and CDR2 SAAADI. The V end was cut by 4 bases, the J end by 0 bases, with 9 bases between. There are 14 residues in the CDR3. CDR3: CASSVSSMNTEAFF. CDR3 nucleotide sequence: TGCGCCAGCAGTGTATCGTCCATGAACACTGAAGCTTTCTTT.

The chain is built from TRBV7-6 and TRBJ2-1; possible D gene TRBD2, 6 bases. The CDR3 extends over 17 amino acids. Germline values: CDR1 SGHVS, CDR2 FNYEAQ. The V end was cut by 4 bases, the J end by 0 bases, with 16 bases between. The CDR3 is CASSSRYSGSSYNEQFF. Here the CDR3 DNA reads TGTGCCAGCAGCTCCCGTTATAGCGGCAGCTCCTACAATGAGCAGTTCTTC. Full variable domain (remainder filled in from reference TRBV7-6 and TRBJ2-1): GAGVSQSPRYKVTKRGQDVALRCDPISGHVSLYWYRQALGQGPEFLTYFNYEAQQDKSGLPNDRFSAERPEGSISTLTIQRTEQRDSAMYRCASSSRYSGSSYNEQFFGPGTRLTVL.

The rearrangement uses TRBV6-5 and TRBJ1-2, with D unclear. In germline, CDR1 is MNHEY, CDR2 SVGAGI. The germline V and J ends were trimmed by 2 bases and 6 bases, with 4 bases remaining between them. The CDR3 extends over 11 amino acids. The CDR3 coding sequence is TGTGCCAGCAGTTACGGGAATGGCTACACCTTC. It codes for CASSYGNGYTF.

The V call is TRBV20-1, the J call TRBJ2-5; D is undetermined. Trimming removed 6 bases at V and 5 bases at J, with 19 bases between. Germline V gene data show CDR1 as DFQATT and CDR2 as SNEGSKA (reference sequence). The CDR3 extends over 14 amino acids. The CDR3 sequence: CSAPKGPVGETQYF. CDR3 bases: TGCAGTGCCCCTAAGGGCCCCGTCGGGGAGACCCAGTACTTC.

The genes are TRBV6-2 or TRBV6-3 and TRBJ1-5; D not resolved. The CDR3 runs to 11 residues. V gave up 4 bases and J gave up 7 bases, with 5 bases separating them. CDR1 and CDR2 (germline): MNHEY, SVGEGT. The CDR3 DNA sequence: TGTGCCAGCAGTTCTGGGCAGCCCCAGCATTTT. This codes for CASSSGQPQHF.